The 14 T cell receptor beta chains below all came from one sample that was sequenced in a study of blood T cell repertoires in COVID-19. Using immunoSEQ multiplex PCR, the repertoire was profiled, and TCRdb retains in-frame clones only, with some absent. The sample lists 120,000 to 150,000 clones; roughly 81% were seen once. Sequencing used peripheral blood. The receptors come from a human donor with acute or convalescent COVID-19. The donor label of this sample is uncertain.

V and J are TRBV11-1 and TRBJ2-3, with 9 bases identical to TRBD2. CDR1 SGHAT and CDR2 FQDESV come from the germline V gene (reference sequence). The CDR3 runs 14 residues. V lost 3 bases to trimming and J lost 4 bases; unmatched junction nucleotides: 2. CDR3 in DNA: TGTGCCAGCAGCTTCGGACTAGCGTCAGATACGCAGTATTTT. Protein product: CASSFGLASDTQYF.

Comment on this clone: Other DNA sequences of this sample code for an identical CDR3. The rearrangement links TRBV5-1 to TRBJ2-3, with D possibly TRBD2 on 6 matching bases. Germline V gene lookup returns CDR1 SGHRS and CDR2 YFSETQ. V lost 1 base, J lost 0 bases, and 9 bases lay in between. The CDR3 contains 15 residues. The CDR3 DNA reads TGCGCCAGCAGCTTGTCGGGGGAGAGCACAGATACGCAGTATTTT. It translates to CASSLSGESTDTQYF.

The chain recombines TRBV7-9 with TRBJ2-1, with 8 positions matching TRBD2. The CDR3 totals 18 residues. V shed 4 bases and J 6 bases; nucleotides not matched to a gene: 17. CDR1 SEHNR and CDR2 FQNEAQ come from the germline V gene (reference sequence). CDR3 in amino acids: CASSSTSYGTRISNEQFF. The CDR3 DNA reads TGTGCCAGCAGCTCCACAAGCTACGGGACTAGAATTAGCAATGAGCAGTTCTTC.

The rearrangement joins TRBV7-2 to TRBJ2-2; TRBD2 aligns across 8 bases. J was trimmed by 5 bases and V by 6 bases; bases with no gene match: 8. The CDR3 loop spans 15 amino acids. In germline, CDR1 is SGHTA, CDR2 FQGNSA. Written as DNA, the CDR3 is TGTGCCAGCAGGGCCAGCGGGGGCGGGACCGGGGAGCTGTTTTTT. This translates into CASRASGGGTGELFF.

This chain links TRBV6-2 or TRBV6-3 with TRBJ1-2; 11 nucleotides agree with TRBD1. The CDR3 is 15 residues long. With V trimmed by 5 bases and J by 5 bases, 7 bases remained unmatched. CDR1 is MNHEY, CDR2 SVGEGT, per germline. The CDR3 here is CASSPRGTGGYGYTF. The DNA for the CDR3 is TGTGCCAGCAGTCCAAGAGGGACAGGGGGATATGGCTACACCTTC.

The gene calls are TRBV28 and TRBJ2-7; TRBD2 is a possible D gene (5 bases). V lost 6 bases and J 3 bases, leaving 15 bases between the germline ends. In germline, CDR1 is MDHEN, CDR2 SYDVKM. The CDR3 is made up of 14 amino acids. CDR3 region: CASSSSARGYEQYV. As DNA, the CDR3 is TGTGCCAGCAGCTCCTCGGCCCGGGGCTACGAGCAGTACGTC.

This clone occurred once. This rearrangement joins TRBV21-1 to TRBJ1-1; TRBD1 reflects the table's D call only, with no check against the DNA. TRBV21-1 is assigned pseudogene status. The CDR3 totals 16 residues. The CDR3, as DNA: TGTGCCAGCAGCAAAGGGGCGGACAGGGCGAACACTGAAGCTTTCTTT. Protein sequence: CASSKGADRANTEAFF.

The V and J genes are TRBV3-1 (or the pseudogene TRBV3-2) and TRBJ2-2; TRBD2 matches 12 bases. The CDR3 sequence is 17 residues long. Trimming removed 3 bases from V and 4 bases from J; junction bases left unmatched: 6. Looked up from germline, CDR1 is LGHDT and CDR2 is YNNKEL (reference sequence). The chain's CDR3 is CASSQPSGRDGTGELFF. For the CDR3, the DNA is TGTGCCAGCAGCCAGCCTAGCGGGAGGGATGGCACCGGGGAGCTGTTTTTT.

The sample holds one count of this clone. This chain joins TRBV5-1 and TRBJ1-2; 7 bases map to TRBD1. Trimming took 1 base from V and 3 from J; bases not matched to a gene: 6. Per germline, CDR1 SGHRS and CDR2 YFSETQ. The CDR3 consists of 15 residues. The CDR3 loop is CASSLWQGVDYGYTF. DNA of the CDR3: TGCGCCAGCAGCTTGTGGCAGGGGGTCGACTATGGCTACACCTTC.

This chain uses TRBV7-9 with TRBJ2-6, with D unresolved. The CDR3 has 15 amino acids. Germline-derived CDR1 and CDR2 are SEHNR and FQNEAQ (reference sequence). The germline V and J ends were trimmed by 3 bases and 0 bases, with 6 bases remaining between them. The CDR3 nucleotides read TGTGCCAGCAGCTTTACAGCCTCTGGGGCCAACGTCCTGACTTTC. Translated: CASSFTASGANVLTF.

This chain uses TRBV2 with TRBJ1-5; 8 bases are shared with TRBD1. Germline V lookup: CDR1 SNHLY, CDR2 FYNNEI. V shed 4 bases and J 3 bases; nucleotides not matched to a gene: 5. The CDR3 contains 15 residues. The CDR3 DNA follows: TGTGCCAGCAGTGGACAGGGGTCTAACAATCAGCCCCAGCATTTT. As protein: CASSGQGSNNQPQHF.

The chain combines TRBV18 with TRBJ2-1, with 10 bases that match TRBD2. V trimming: 4 bases; J trimming: 7 bases; junction bases outside the gene matches: 13. Germline assignment: CDR1 KGHSH and CDR2 LQKENI. The length of the CDR3 is 17 residues. The CDR3 bases are TGTGCCAGCTCACTACGGACTAGCGGAGCCCCGGAGAATGAGCAGTTCTTC. Protein sequence: CASSLRTSGAPENEQFF.

V is TRBV4-2 and J is TRBJ2-7; 7 bases fit TRBD1. Germline values: CDR1 LGHNA, CDR2 YNFKEQ. V lost 0 bases, J lost 2 bases, and 7 bases stayed unmatched. The CDR3 is 16 amino acids. In DNA, the CDR3 is TGTGCCAGCAGCCAAGATACGGGACAGAAAGCCTACGAGCAGTACTTC. Its translation: CASSQDTGQKAYEQYF.

V gene TRBV2 combines with J gene TRBJ2-1; D not certain. The V gene's germline CDR1 is SNHLY and CDR2 FYNNEI. V was shortened by 6 bases and J by 4 bases, with 10 bases between the two germline ends. The CDR3 has 13 residues. The CDR3 nucleotides are TGTGCCAGCAGCGTGAGTGCTTACAATGAGCAGTTCTTC. It translates to CASSVSAYNEQFF.